This TCR beta chain emerged from a study of Graves' ophthalmopathy and Graves' hyperthyroidism. General study findings and limits: A majority of expanded thyroid clonotypes exceeding 0.001 frequency were likewise present in blood.

The study amplified TCR beta CDR3 regions using RNA transcripts. In the first round, RT-PCR was carried out with HTBI primers, and a multiplex PCR formed the second round. TCRdb fed the multiplex PCR reads into MiXCR, producing one record per CDR3 protein. In the table there are hundreds of thousands of distinct CDR3 sequences, 22% of which are singletons. This clonotype was observed a few times. The antigen remains undetermined. Ophthalmopathy absent within 18 months of follow-up marked hyperthyroidism as stable. The study excluded patients with other autoimmune diseases, uncontrolled infections, pregnancy or lactation. The PBMCs were taken from around 9 ml of fresh peripheral blood. The V and J ends lost 3 bases and 5 bases respectively, with 13 bases between them. Germline-derived CDR1 and CDR2 are LNHDA and SQIVND (reference sequence). The length of the CDR3 is 14 residues.

Sequenced sample: peripheral blood. This TCR derives from a woman aged 18-35 years with stable Graves' hyperthyroidism. Some clones in this sample may be carry-over from other donors' samples. The V and J genes are TRBV19 and TRBJ1-1; no reliable D call. Here the CDR3 reads CASSMVGRWTEAFF. CDR3 sequence (DNA): TGTGCCAGTAGTATGGTAGGCAGATGGACTGAAGCTTTCTTT.